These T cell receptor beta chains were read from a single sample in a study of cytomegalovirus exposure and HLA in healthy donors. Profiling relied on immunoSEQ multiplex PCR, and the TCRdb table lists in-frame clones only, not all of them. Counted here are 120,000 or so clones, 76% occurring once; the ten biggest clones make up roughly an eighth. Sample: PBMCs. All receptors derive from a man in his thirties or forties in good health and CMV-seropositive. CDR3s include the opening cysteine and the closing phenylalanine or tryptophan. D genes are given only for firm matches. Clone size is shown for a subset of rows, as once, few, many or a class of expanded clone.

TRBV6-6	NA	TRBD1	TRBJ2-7	CASSSRDRGHEQYF	TGTGCCAGCAGTAGCCGGGACAGGGGACACGAGCAGTACTTC
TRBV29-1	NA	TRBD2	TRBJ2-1	CSVPPERGSYNEQFF	TGCAGCGTTCCCCCTGAGCGGGGATCCTACAATGAGCAGTTCTTC
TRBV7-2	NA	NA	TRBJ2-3	CASSSSHGTPTDTQYF	TGTGCCAGCAGCTCGAGCCACGGGACACCCACAGATACGCAGTATTTT
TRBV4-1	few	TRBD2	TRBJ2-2	CASSPGLAAGELFF	TGCGCCAGCAGCCCCGGACTAGCGGCCGGGGAGCTGTTTTTT
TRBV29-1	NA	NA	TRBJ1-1	CSVPIGGKAFF	TGCAGCGTCCCTATAGGGGGAAAAGCTTTCTTT
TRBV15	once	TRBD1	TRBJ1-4	CATSIYRGMEEKLFF	TGTGCCACCAGCATCTACAGGGGTATGGAAGAAAAACTGTTTTTT
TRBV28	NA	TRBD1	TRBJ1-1	CASSPPTGVGTEAFF	TGTGCCAGCAGCCCCCCGACAGGGGTCGGCACTGAAGCTTTCTTT
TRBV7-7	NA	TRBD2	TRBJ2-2	CASSSPGGAAGELFF	TGTGCTAGCAGCTCCCCCGGGGGGGCCGCCGGGGAGCTGTTTTTT
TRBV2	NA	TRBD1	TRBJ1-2	CASSGTGRYGYTF	TGTGCCAGCAGTGGGACAGGGCGGTATGGCTACACCTTC
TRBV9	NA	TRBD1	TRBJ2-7	CASSPTGGRREQYF	TGTGCCAGCAGCCCGACAGGGGGCCGGCGCGAGCAGTACTTC
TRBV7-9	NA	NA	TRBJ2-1	CASSFSDRPFF	TGTGCCAGCAGCTTTAGTGACAGACCATTCTTC
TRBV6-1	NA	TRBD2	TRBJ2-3	CASSAQAGSTDTQYF	TGTGCCAGCAGTGCACAAGCGGGGAGCACAGATACGCAGTATTTT
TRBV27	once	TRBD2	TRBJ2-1	CASSLHGPGLVGNEQFF	TGTGCCAGCAGTTTGCACGGCCCGGGACTAGTCGGAAATGAGCAGTTCTTC
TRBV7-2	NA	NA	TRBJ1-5	CASSLGDTIRPQHF	TGTGCCAGCAGCTTAGGGGACACCATCCGGCCCCAGCATTTT
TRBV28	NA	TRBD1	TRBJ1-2	CASSLRTGGTLNYGYTF	TGTGCCAGCAGTTTAAGGACAGGGGGGACCTTGAACTATGGCTACACCTTC
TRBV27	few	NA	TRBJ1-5	CASRGGASNQPQHF	TGTGCCAGCAGAGGGGGGGCCAGCAATCAGCCCCAGCATTTT
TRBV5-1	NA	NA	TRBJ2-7	CASSSQGSSYEQYF	TGCGCCAGCAGCTCACAAGGGAGCTCCTACGAGCAGTACTTC
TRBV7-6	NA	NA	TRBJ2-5	CASSLGASLEETQYF	TGTGCCAGCAGCTTAGGTGCTAGCCTGGAAGAGACCCAGTACTTC
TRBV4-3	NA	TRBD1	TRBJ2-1	CASSAGTGDNEQFF	TGCGCCAGCAGCGCCGGGACAGGAGACAATGAGCAGTTCTTC
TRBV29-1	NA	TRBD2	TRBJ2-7	CSVGGRGAPREQYF	TGCAGCGTTGGGGGGCGGGGGGCTCCCCGCGAGCAGTACTTC
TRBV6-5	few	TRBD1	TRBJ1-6	CASSYSGQGLNSPLHF	TGTGCCAGCAGTTACTCCGGACAGGGGCTTAATTCACCCCTCCACTTT
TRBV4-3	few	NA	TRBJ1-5	CASSQVRVFSQPQHF	TGCGCCAGCAGCCAAGTCAGGGTATTCTCCCAGCCCCAGCATTTT
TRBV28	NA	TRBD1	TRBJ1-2	CASRRSVAGGSENGYTF	TGTGCCAGCAGGAGAAGTGTGGCAGGGGGATCCGAGAATGGCTACACCTTC
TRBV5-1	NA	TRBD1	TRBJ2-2	CASSTTGGADTGELFF	TGCGCCAGCAGCACCACAGGGGGCGCGGACACCGGGGAGCTGTTTTTT
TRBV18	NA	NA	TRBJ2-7	CASSPSPAGSYEQYF	TGTGCCAGCTCACCATCGCCAGCGGGCTCCTACGAGCAGTACTTC
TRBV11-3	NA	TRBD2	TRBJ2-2	CASSGRGRGGDGELFF	TGTGCCAGCAGCGGCCGTGGGAGGGGAGGGGACGGGGAGCTGTTTTTT
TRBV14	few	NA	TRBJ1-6	CASGDWNSPLHF	TGTGCCAGCGGGGACTGGAATTCACCCCTCCACTTT
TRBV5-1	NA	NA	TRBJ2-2	CASSWSPGHPNTGELFF	TGCGCCAGCAGCTGGAGTCCGGGACACCCGAACACCGGGGAGCTGTTTTTT
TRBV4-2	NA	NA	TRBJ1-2	CASSQVTLGASGDYGYTF	TGTGCCAGCAGCCAAGTTACCTTAGGGGCCTCAGGCGACTATGGCTACACCTTC
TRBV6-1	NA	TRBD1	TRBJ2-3	CASSSGQGTDTQYF	TGTGCCAGCAGCTCGGGACAGGGAACAGATACGCAGTATTTT
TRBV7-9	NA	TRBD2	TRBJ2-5	CASSPGTSGGFQETQYF	TGTGCCAGCAGCCCGGGGACTAGCGGGGGATTCCAAGAGACCCAGTACTTC
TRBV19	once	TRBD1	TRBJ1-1	CASSIPGGTEAFF	TGTGCCAGTAGTATCCCAGGGGGCACTGAAGCTTTCTTT
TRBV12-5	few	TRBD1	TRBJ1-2	CASGHNDRVANYGYTF	TGTGCTAGTGGTCACAACGACAGGGTAGCTAACTATGGCTACACCTTC
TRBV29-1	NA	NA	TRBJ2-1	CSVMDSLTYNEQFF	TGCAGCGTGATGGACAGCTTAACCTACAATGAGCAGTTCTTC
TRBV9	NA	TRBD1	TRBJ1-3	CASSVAGTGGVGNTIYF	TGTGCCAGCAGCGTAGCCGGGACAGGGGGCGTAGGAAACACCATATATTTT
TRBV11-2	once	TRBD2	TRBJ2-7	CASSSPGTKLPYEQYF	TGTGCCAGCAGCTCGCCGGGGACTAAATTGCCCTACGAGCAGTACTTC
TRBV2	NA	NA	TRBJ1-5	CASSENGPQPQHF	TGTGCCAGCAGTGAAAATGGGCCTCAGCCCCAGCATTTT
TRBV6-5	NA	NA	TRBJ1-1	CATSGDPMGLEAFF	TGTGCCACCTCGGGGGACCCCATGGGCTTGGAAGCTTTCTTT
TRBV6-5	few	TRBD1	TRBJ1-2	CASSRPGGAYGYTF	TGTGCCAGCAGTCGCCCAGGGGGCGCCTATGGCTACACCTTC
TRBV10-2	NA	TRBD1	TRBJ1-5	CASSPEGATGQPQHF	TGCGCCAGCTCGCCCGAGGGGGCGACCGGTCAGCCCCAGCATTTT
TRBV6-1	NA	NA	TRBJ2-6	CASSYGANVLTF	TGTGCCAGCAGTTATGGGGCCAACGTCCTGACTTTC
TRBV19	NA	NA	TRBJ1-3	CASNAGGNTIYF	TGTGCCAGTAATGCAGGAGGAAACACCATATATTTT
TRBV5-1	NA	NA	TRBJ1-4	CASSLFGASEKLFF	TGCGCCAGCAGCCTTTTTGGAGCTAGTGAAAAACTGTTTTTT
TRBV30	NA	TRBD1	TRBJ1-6	CAWGTGNSPLHF	TGTGCCTGGGGGACAGGGAATTCACCCCTCCACTTT
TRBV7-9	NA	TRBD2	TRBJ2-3	CASSSGLAVDTQYF	TGTGCCAGCAGCTCCGGACTAGCGGTAGATACGCAGTATTTT
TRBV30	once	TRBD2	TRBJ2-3	CAWTPGLAGAVDTQYF	TGTGCCTGGACCCCCGGACTAGCGGGGGCGGTGGATACGCAGTATTTT
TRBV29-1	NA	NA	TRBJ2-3	CSVERSGYTDTQYF	TGCAGCGTTGAGCGTAGCGGATACACAGATACGCAGTATTTT
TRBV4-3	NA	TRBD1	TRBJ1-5	CASSPGTGSQPQHF	TGCGCCAGCAGCCCCGGGACAGGGTCTCAGCCCCAGCATTTT
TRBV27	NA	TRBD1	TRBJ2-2	CASSPGTGFTGELFF	TGTGCCAGCAGTCCCGGGACAGGTTTCACCGGGGAGCTGTTTTTT
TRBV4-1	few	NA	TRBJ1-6	CASREEPGSYNSPLHF	TGCGCCAGCAGAGAAGAGCCCGGGTCCTATAATTCACCCCTCCACTTT
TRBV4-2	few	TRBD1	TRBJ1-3	CASSQDGAGGTGNTIYF	TGTGCCAGCAGCCAAGATGGGGCAGGGGGGACTGGAAACACCATATATTTT
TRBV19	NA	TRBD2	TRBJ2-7	CASSRAGGGYYEQYF	TGTGCCAGTAGCAGAGCGGGGGGGGGATACTACGAGCAGTACTTC
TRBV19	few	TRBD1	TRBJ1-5	CASIRQGGSNQPQHF	TGTGCCAGTATCCGACAGGGGGGAAGCAATCAGCCCCAGCATTTT
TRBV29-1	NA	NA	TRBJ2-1	CSERGGAENEQFF	TGCAGCGAAAGGGGGGGGGCCGAGAATGAGCAGTTCTTC
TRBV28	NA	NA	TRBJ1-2	CASSFASYGYTF	TGTGCCAGCAGTTTCGCCAGCTATGGCTACACCTTC